This T cell receptor (beta chain) is drawn from a study of T cells after yellow fever vaccination. Across the whole study: Fractions of low cell number were prepared using SMART-Seq v4 Ultra Low Input. Overall study findings and caveats: Most clones from primary vaccination were detected again post-booster (roughly 96% CD4, roughly 91% CD8).

CDR1 and CDR2 from the germline V gene are DFQATT and SNEGSKA (reference sequence). This CDR3 has 15 amino acids. J was trimmed by 9 bases and V by 1 base; bases with no gene match: 10. Turning to this clonotype: Antigen unknown.

TCRdb independently ran MiXCR on the 5' RACE reads; one entry per CDR3 protein. This repertoire shows about 260,000 distinct CDR3 sequences, approximately 12% found once; its top ten account for roughly 0.5%. The receptor was derived from a man aged 30 to 39 who received the YFV17D yellow fever vaccine. The rearrangement joins TRBV20-1 to TRBJ2-1; 9 bases are a match to TRBD2. The sample was CD4+ T cells sorted from PBMCs, taken 45 days after the yellow fever booster vaccination. CDR3 in amino acids: CSARAWVSGRGEQFF. The CDR3 nucleotides are TGCAGTGCTAGAGCCTGGGTTAGCGGGAGAGGTGAGCAGTTCTTC.